Shown below are 11 T cell receptor beta chains from a single sample sequenced in a study of radiotherapy plus CTLA-4 blockade in lung cancer. Generated by immunoSEQ multiplex PCR, the TCRdb table keeps only in-frame clones and is missing some. In the table there are over 100,000 clones, roughly 80% of which are singletons. The sample in question was peripheral blood, obtained from a patient treated with radiotherapy plus ipilimumab. The origin of the receptors is a human donor with non-small cell lung cancer that progressed on radiotherapy plus ipilimumab. Some clones in this sample may be carry-over from other donors' samples.

Only one count was recorded for this clone. The DNA of the CDR3 is TGTGCCAGCAGCTTACGACAGGGGAGCGGGGAGCTGTTTTTT. Encoded protein: CASSLRQGSGELFF. The genes are TRBV7-2 and TRBJ2-2; 8 nucleotides agree with TRBD1. The V gene's germline CDR1 is SGHTA and CDR2 FQGNSA. There are 14 residues in the CDR3. With V trimmed by 2 bases and J by 7 bases, 3 bases remained unmatched.

The DNA of the CDR3 is TGTGCCAGCTCACCGGAATCGAGTGGGACTGAAGCTTTCTTT. It translates to CASSPESSGTEAFF. This chain joins TRBV18 and TRBJ1-1; D is unresolved. The germline gives CDR1 KGHSH, CDR2 LQKENI. This CDR3 has 14 amino acids. V was clipped by 3 bases and J by 5 bases, with 13 bases between them.

The rearrangement links TRBV4-2 to TRBJ2-1; 11 nucleotides agree with TRBD2. V dropped 3 bases and J dropped 8; count of bases not matched to a gene: 9. The CDR3 contains 16 residues. Germline CDR1 LGHNA, CDR2 YNFKEQ. In nucleotides, the CDR3 is TGTGCCAGCAGCCAGGATAGCGGGGGGGTAATAGATGAGCAGTTCTTC. Protein product: CASSQDSGGVIDEQFF.

This chain connects TRBV5-1 to TRBJ2-3; the match to TRBD2 covers 11 bases. The germline CDR1 and CDR2 sequences are SGHRS and YFSETQ. V shed 0 bases, J shed 9 bases, and the junction held 6 bases outside the gene matches. The CDR3 loop spans 15 amino acids. The CDR3 loop reads CASSLVAGGTQTQYF. In DNA, the CDR3 is TGCGCCAGCAGCTTGGTAGCGGGGGGGACCCAGACGCAGTATTTT.

CDR3 sequence (DNA): TGTGCCAGTAGTCACAGGGGGACTGAAGCTTTCTTT. Translating gives CASSHRGTEAFF. The V call is TRBV19, the J call TRBJ1-1, with 8 bases aligning to TRBD1. Germline-derived CDR1 and CDR2 are LNHDA and SQIVND (reference sequence). This CDR3 is 12 amino acids long. V was pared by 5 bases and J by 5 bases, with 1 base of the junction left unmatched.

This CDR3 is CASRGRTGALMNTEAFF. CDR3 coding DNA: TGTGCCAGCAGGGGAAGGACCGGGGCCCTAATGAACACTGAAGCTTTCTTT. The chain uses TRBV5-4 and TRBJ1-1, with D possibly being TRBD1 (5 bases). Trimming stripped 5 bases from V and 0 bases from J, with 20 bases between. CDR3 length equals 17 residues. Germline CDR1 and CDR2: SGHNT and YYREEE (reference sequence).

This chain links TRBV7-3 with TRBJ2-2; 14 bases map to TRBD2. The J segment lost 2 bases and the V segment lost 2 bases, leaving 7 bases of the junction unmatched. CDR1 and CDR2 (germline): SGHTA, FQGTGA. The length of the CDR3 is 19 residues. In DNA form, the CDR3 reads TGTGCCAGCAGCTTATTCGGGACTAGCGGGGGACAAAACACCGGGGAGCTGTTTTTT. Its translation: CASSLFGTSGGQNTGELFF.

This sequence joins TRBV2 and TRBJ2-5; 8 bases agree with TRBD2. After removal of 2 bases from V and 13 bases from J, the junction contained 12 bases not matched to a gene. The CDR3 contains 14 residues. From germline, CDR1 is SNHLY and CDR2 FYNNEI. CDR3 sequence reads: CASSEHSGATEGYF. The CDR3 region has the DNA TGTGCCAGCAGTGAACATAGCGGGGCCACGGAAGGGTACTTC.

This chain joins TRBV5-8 and TRBJ2-7; no firm D call. This CDR3 region has 15 residues. CDR1 SGHTS and CDR2 YDEGEE come from the germline V gene. V shed 3 bases and J shed 0 bases, with 13 bases lying between them. The CDR3 protein is CASSSSVDRSYEQYF. The CDR3 bases are TGTGCCAGCAGCTCGTCTGTCGACCGCTCCTACGAGCAGTACTTC.

The sample holds a few counts of this clone. The chain joins TRBV27 to TRBJ2-5; TRBD1 matches 9 bases. The ends lost 0 bases at V and 5 bases at J; junction bases unmatched: 7. This CDR3 spans 16 amino acids. CDR1 and CDR2 (germline): MNHEY, SMNVEV (reference sequence). In nucleotides, the CDR3 is TGTGCCAGCAGTTTATCTCCGGGACAGGGTATTGAGACCCAGTACTTC. Protein product: CASSLSPGQGIETQYF.

V gene TRBV2 combines with J gene TRBJ1-2; possibly TRBD1 for D (5 bases). CDR1 is SNHLY and CDR2 is FYNNEI in the germline V gene. V shed 2 bases and J shed 8 bases, with 9 bases lying between them. The CDR3 is 12 residues long. CDR3 loop: CASSERGLGYTF. DNA of the CDR3: TGTGCCAGCAGTGAACGGGGACTCGGCTACACCTTC.